This TCR beta chain is from a study of graft-versus-host responses after intestinal transplantation. Study as a whole: All recipients were transplanted with multivisceral, liver-intestinal, or isolated intestinal grafts. All of the recipients had induction that used anti-thymocyte globulin, then tacrolimus and steroids for roughly three years.

Germline loops: CDR1 SGHTA, CDR2 FQGNSA. The CDR3 sequence is 14 residues long. Trimming took off 6 bases at V and 0 bases at J, with 9 bases between the two ends. With regard to this clone: Its target is not known.

Points from the study as a whole: Researchers found peak circulating GvH clone levels linked to early post-transplant HvG declines.

The table came from immunoSEQ multiplex PCR; TCRdb's copy has only in-frame clones and leaves some out. The sample lists about 36,000 clones; roughly 95% were seen once. The TCR comes from a human donor who was the organ donor for an intestinal transplant. This chain uses TRBV7-2 with TRBJ1-3; tentatively, D is TRBD1 (5 bases). Sequenced material: unstimulated CD4+ T cells sorted from spleen or lymph node cells, taken before transplant. CDR3 sequence: CASSQGDSGNTIYF. The CDR3 DNA sequence: TGTGCCAGCAGTCAAGGGGACTCTGGAAACACCATATATTTT.